The 26 T cell receptor beta chains listed next were all sequenced from one sample in a study of beta chain features in type 1 diabetes. Sequencing targeted expressed TCRB transcripts, as all isolated RNA had been reverse transcribed. Generated by immunoSEQ multiplex PCR, the TCRdb table keeps only in-frame clones and is missing some. Of under 500,000 clones in the sample, 30% were seen once. Sequenced input: naive CD4+ T cells from blood. The receptors were sampled from a man younger than 35 in good health.

This clone was observed a few times. This chain joins TRBV7-9 and TRBJ2-2; D is perhaps TRBD2 (6 bases). CDR1 and CDR2 from the germline V gene are SEHNR and FQNEAQ (reference sequence). This CDR3 is built from 15 residues. Trimming removed 5 bases from V and 8 bases from J, with 18 bases in between. CDR3 amino acids: CASSPHQILAGELFF. The CDR3 region has the DNA TGTGCCAGCAGCCCACACCAGATACTAGCTGGGGAGCTGTTTTTT. Full variable domain (missing parts from reference TRBV7-9 and TRBJ2-2): DTGVSQNPRHKITKRGQNVTFRCDPISEHNRLYWYRQTLGQGPEFLTYFQNEAQLEKSRLLSDRFSAERPKGSFSTLEIQRTEQGDSAMYLCASSPHQILAGELFFGEGSRLTVL.

This clone showed up just a few times. This sequence joins TRBV11-2 and TRBJ2-7; perhaps TRBD1 as D (6 bases). Trimming left V 8 bases short and J 4 bases short, with 9 bases between. This CDR3 has 11 residues. Germline V CDR1 and CDR2: SGHAT, FQNNGV. The CDR3 sequence: CASLGGYEQYF. CDR3 DNA sequence: TGTGCCAGCTTAGGGGGATACGAGCAGTACTTC.

The rearrangement uses TRBV18 and TRBJ2-1, with D perhaps matching TRBD1 (6 bases). The CDR3 length is 13 residues. Germline loops: CDR1 KGHSH, CDR2 LQKENI. V lost 5 bases, J lost 4 bases, and 9 bases lay in between. In DNA, the CDR3 is TGTGCCAGCTCAGACGACAGGTACAATGAGCAGTTCTTC. Translation gives CASSDDRYNEQFF.

The rearrangement joins TRBV29-1 to TRBJ2-7, with 8 bases identical to TRBD2. CDR1 SQVTM and CDR2 ANQGSEA come from the germline V gene. The CDR3 sequence is 13 residues long. V lost 5 bases, J lost 3 bases, and 6 bases stayed unmatched. The CDR3 region has the DNA TGCAGCGTTCGGGCTAGCGGGTTCTACGAGCAGTACTTC. Encoded protein: CSVRASGFYEQYF.

V gene TRBV25-1 combines with J gene TRBJ2-3; 11 nucleotides match TRBD2. This CDR3 comprises 15 residues. V lost 7 bases to trimming and J lost 2 bases; unmatched junction nucleotides: 5. Germline V gene data show CDR1 as MGHDK and CDR2 as SYGVNS. In nucleotides, the CDR3 is TGTGCCAGCATTAGCGGGAGGGCCCCCACAGATACGCAGTATTTT. Amino acids: CASISGRAPTDTQYF.

The rearrangement uses TRBV28 and TRBJ2-7, with 7 bases matching TRBD2. Germline V lookup: CDR1 MDHEN, CDR2 SYDVKM. The CDR3 runs to 12 residues. Trimming at V came to 2 bases and at J to 5 bases, leaving 0 bases not matched to a gene. CDR3 sequence (DNA): TGTGCCAGCAGTTTAGCGGGGGACGAGCAGTACTTC. Protein sequence: CASSLAGDEQYF.

V gene TRBV9 combines with J gene TRBJ2-4; D ambiguous. This CDR3 has 14 amino acids. Germline values: CDR1 SGDLS, CDR2 YYNGEE. The V gene lost 3 bases and the J gene lost 1 base, with 8 bases spanning the gap. Here the CDR3 DNA reads TGTGCCAGCAGCGATTCCATCGCCAAAAACATTCAGTACTTC. Its protein is CASSDSIAKNIQYF.

This clone was detected a few times. The rearrangement links TRBV18 to TRBJ2-7, with 10 bases lining up with TRBD2. Germline values: CDR1 KGHSH, CDR2 LQKENI. The V segment lost 3 bases and the J segment 6 bases; nucleotides outside the gene matches: 5. The CDR3 is made up of 14 amino acids. CDR3 protein: CASSPSAGGGEQYF. In nucleotides, the CDR3 is TGTGCCAGCTCACCCTCAGCGGGAGGGGGCGAGCAGTACTTC. The full variable domain, rest sourced from reference TRBV18 and TRBJ2-7, is NAGVMQNPRHLVRRRGQEARLRCSPMKGHSHVYWYRQLPEEGLKFMVYLQKENIIDESGMPKERFSAEFPKEGPSILRIQQVVRGDSAAYFCASSPSAGGGEQYFGPGTRLTVT.

The sample holds a few counts of this clone. V usage is TRBV13 and J usage is TRBJ2-3; no definite D call. The CDR3 is made up of 15 amino acids. Germline CDR1 PRHDT, CDR2 FYEKMQ (reference sequence). Trimming pared 5 bases from V and 4 bases from J, leaving 16 bases between. In nucleotides, the CDR3 is TGTGCCAGCAGCCCCTCGTTGTCGTTTGCAGATACGCAGTATTTT. It codes for CASSPSLSFADTQYF.

The chain carries TRBV5-4 and TRBJ2-5; 12 bases fit TRBD2. The CDR3 is 15 residues long. CDR1 is SGHNT, CDR2 YYREEE, per germline (reference sequence). The ends lost 4 bases at V and 4 bases at J; junction bases unmatched: 5. In DNA, the CDR3 is TGTGCCAGCAGCCCGGGACTAGCGGGTAGAGAGACCCAGTACTTC. This translates into CASSPGLAGRETQYF. The full variable domain, its missing parts supplied by reference TRBV5-4 and TRBJ2-5, is ETGVTQSPTHLIKTRGQQVTLRCSSQSGHNTVSWYQQALGQGPQFIFQYYREEENGRGNFPPRFSGLQFPNYSSELNVNALELDDSALYLCASSPGLAGRETQYFGPGTRLLVL.

Only a few counts were recorded for this clone. The V and J genes are TRBV4-3 and TRBJ1-4; D might be TRBD1 (5 bases). V was pared by 0 bases and J by 6 bases, with 14 bases between. CDR3 size: 16 residues. Germline V gene sequence: CDR1 LGHNA, CDR2 YSLEER. The CDR3 sequence: CASSQDLVRADEKLFF. CDR3 DNA: TGCGCCAGCAGCCAAGATTTAGTCAGGGCGGATGAAAAACTGTTTTTT.

The rearrangement joins TRBV5-4 to TRBJ2-1; 8 positions match TRBD2. V gave up 9 bases and J gave up 6 bases; unmatched junction bases: 8. CDR1 and CDR2 (germline): SGHNT, YYREEE (reference sequence). The CDR3 runs to 13 residues. The CDR3 coding sequence is TGTGCCATCGGTCTGCGGGAGGTCAATGAGCAGTTCTTC. This gives the protein CAIGLREVNEQFF.

This clone showed up just a few times. The V call is TRBV15, the J call TRBJ1-5; D is uncertain. CDR1 is LNHNV, CDR2 YYDKDF, per germline (reference sequence). The CDR3 consists of 13 residues. With 1 base removed from V and 4 bases from J, the gap between germline ends came to 5 bases. As DNA, the CDR3 is TGTGCCACCAGCAGAGTCCCAAATCAGCCCCAGCATTTT. It encodes CATSRVPNQPQHF.

This clone was counted a few times. V is TRBV16 and J is TRBJ2-4; possible D gene TRBD1, 5 bases. CDR1 is KGHSY, CDR2 FQNENV, per germline. This CDR3 spans 16 amino acids. The ends were cut back, 4 bases at V and 1 base at J, with 14 bases in the middle. For the CDR3, the DNA is TGTGCCAGCAGCCCGCGCAGGGCGGCGGCCAAAAACATTCAGTACTTC. Its translation is CASSPRRAAAKNIQYF.

This sequence joins TRBV7-2 and TRBJ2-3; the match to TRBD1 covers 9 bases. The V and J ends lost 5 bases and 6 bases, in that order; junction bases with no gene match: 9. The CDR3 is made up of 15 amino acids. Germline V CDR1 and CDR2: SGHTA, FQGNSA. CDR3 loop: CASSPRTGVGDTQYF. In DNA, the CDR3 is TGTGCCAGCAGCCCCCGGACAGGGGTTGGGGATACGCAGTATTTT.

The CDR3 spells CASSLYPASGNTIYF. The CDR3 DNA is TGTGCCAGCAGCTTGTACCCGGCGTCTGGAAACACCATATATTTT. The chain uses TRBV5-4 and TRBJ1-3; D is unresolved. Germline lookup yields CDR1 SGHNT and CDR2 YYREEE (reference sequence). The CDR3 contains 15 residues. The V and J ends lost 1 base and 1 base respectively, with 9 bases between them.

The V gene is TRBV15, the J gene TRBJ2-6; D is undetermined. Per germline, CDR1 LNHNV and CDR2 YYDKDF (reference sequence). This CDR3 is 16 amino acids long. V was clipped by 0 bases and J by 4 bases, with 10 bases between them. CDR3 nucleotides: TGTGCCACCAGCAGAGATCGAGTTTCCGGGGCCAACGTCCTGACTTTC. This gives the protein CATSRDRVSGANVLTF.

In its sample, this clone was seen a few times. The rearrangement links TRBV6-5 to TRBJ2-7, with 9 bases matching TRBD2. V lost 6 bases, J lost 2 bases, and 5 bases stayed unmatched. CDR3 length: 14 amino acids. The V gene's germline CDR1 is MNHEY and CDR2 SVGAGI. CDR3 nucleotides: TGTGCCAGCAGCTCGAGCGGGAGGACCTACGAGCAGTACTTC. Translated: CASSSSGRTYEQYF.

The rearrangement uses TRBV30 and TRBJ1-1; 7 bases map to TRBD1. V dropped 3 bases and J dropped 5; count of bases not matched to a gene: 12. The CDR3 totals 15 residues. Per the germline V gene, CDR1 is GTSNPN and CDR2 is SVGIG (reference sequence). The CDR3 sequence: CAWRGRDRDRTEAFF. CDR3 in DNA: TGTGCCTGGAGGGGTCGAGACAGGGACCGAACTGAAGCTTTCTTT. Using reference TRBV30 and TRBJ1-1 for the parts outside the CDR3, the full variable domain is SQTIHQWPATLVQPVGSPLSLECTVEGTSNPNLYWYRQAAGRGLQLLFYSVGIGQISSEVPQNLSASRPQDRQFILSSKKLLLSDSGFYLCAWRGRDRDRTEAFFGQGTRLTVV.

This chain connects TRBV30 to TRBJ1-2, with a tentative D call TRBD1 (5 bases). Germline loops: CDR1 GTSNPN, CDR2 SVGIG (reference sequence). Trimming left V 5 bases short and J 5 bases short, with 18 bases between. CDR3 length: 14 amino acids. CDR3 residues: CAWSAPDTAYGYTF. The CDR3 bases are TGTGCCTGGTCTGCCCCGGACACGGCATATGGCTACACCTTC.

This clone was seen more than once but under ten times. The chain is built from TRBV7-9 and TRBJ2-1; no firm D call. The ends were cut back, 1 base at V and 4 bases at J, with 2 bases in the middle. The CDR3 consists of 12 residues. CDR1 and CDR2 (germline): SEHNR, FQNEAQ (reference sequence). CDR3 protein: CASSLGYNEQFF. Written as DNA, the CDR3 is TGTGCCAGCAGCTTAGGTTACAATGAGCAGTTCTTC.

The chain carries TRBV7-8 and TRBJ2-7; D is ambiguous. The length of the CDR3 is 17 residues. V lost 5 bases and J 0 bases, leaving 20 bases between the germline ends. Germline V gives CDR1 SGHVS, CDR2 FQNEAQ. Here the CDR3 reads CASSPDKTGYSSYEQYF. CDR3 in DNA: TGTGCCAGCAGCCCAGATAAGACCGGATATTCCTCCTACGAGCAGTACTTC.

This clone was seen more than once but under ten times. The chain carries TRBV15 and TRBJ2-1, with D tentatively TRBD2 (5 bases). This CDR3 spans 15 amino acids. Trimming took off 9 bases at V and 0 bases at J, with 15 bases between the two ends. Per germline, CDR1 LNHNV and CDR2 YYDKDF (reference sequence). CDR3 coding DNA: TGTGCCACGTGGAGGACCGATAGCTCCTACAATGAGCAGTTCTTC. It is translated as CATWRTDSSYNEQFF.

The chain employs TRBV30 and TRBJ2-1; D remains ambiguous. The CDR3 sequence is 14 residues long. In germline, CDR1 is GTSNPN, CDR2 SVGIG (reference sequence). The V and J ends lost 4 bases and 0 bases respectively, with 10 bases between them. This CDR3 is CAWTPGYSYNEQFF. The DNA of the CDR3 is TGTGCCTGGACCCCGGGCTACTCCTACAATGAGCAGTTCTTC. Filled out from reference TRBV30 and TRBJ2-1, the complete variable domain reads SQTIHQWPATLVQPVGSPLSLECTVEGTSNPNLYWYRQAAGRGLQLLFYSVGIGQISSEVPQNLSASRPQDRQFILSSKKLLLSDSGFYLCAWTPGYSYNEQFFGPGTRLTVL.

The rearrangement links TRBV28 to TRBJ2-1; D may be TRBD2 (5 bases). Trimming took 6 bases from V and 8 from J, leaving 23 bases between them. The CDR3 is 16 residues long. Germline CDR1 MDHEN, CDR2 SYDVKM. DNA of the CDR3: TGTGCCAGCAGCACCCCTCCGGCACTAGTGATCGATGAGCAGTTCTTC. Translating gives CASSTPPALVIDEQFF.

The chain is built from TRBV27 and TRBJ1-2; TRBD1 matches 7 bases. Germline-derived CDR1 and CDR2 are MNHEY and SMNVEV (reference sequence). The CDR3 has 15 residues. Trimming took 5 bases from V and 0 from J; bases not matched to a gene: 6. As DNA, the CDR3 is TGTGCCAGCAGTCCTCGACAGGGACCTAACTATGGCTACACCTTC. It is translated as CASSPRQGPNYGYTF.